The clone carrying this T cell receptor beta chain was picked up one time. The antigen remains undetermined. V was clipped by 3 bases and J by 6 bases, with 21 bases between them. This CDR3 is built from 16 residues. The V gene's germline CDR1 is GTSNPN and CDR2 SVGIG (reference sequence). The data derive from a study of shared clonotypes between healthy human individuals. Points from the study as a whole: Shared clonotypes: 4.5% to 6.5% naive CD4, around 3.4% naive CD8, over 2% memory CD4, 0.4% memory CD8.

Sequenced by immunoSEQ multiplex PCR; TCRdb stores in-frame clones only, minus some. The data show approximately 320,000 clones, roughly 70% seen once. V gene TRBV30 combines with J gene TRBJ1-5; no firm D call. This clonotype was obtained from a man aged 25-40 years in good health. The sample consisted of memory CD4+ T cells sorted from blood. Sample subset: CD45RA-negative fraction. This CDR3 reads CAWSAPGQRIGQPQHF. The CDR3 DNA reads as TGTGCCTGGAGCGCCCCGGGCCAAAGAATAGGTCAGCCCCAGCATTTT.